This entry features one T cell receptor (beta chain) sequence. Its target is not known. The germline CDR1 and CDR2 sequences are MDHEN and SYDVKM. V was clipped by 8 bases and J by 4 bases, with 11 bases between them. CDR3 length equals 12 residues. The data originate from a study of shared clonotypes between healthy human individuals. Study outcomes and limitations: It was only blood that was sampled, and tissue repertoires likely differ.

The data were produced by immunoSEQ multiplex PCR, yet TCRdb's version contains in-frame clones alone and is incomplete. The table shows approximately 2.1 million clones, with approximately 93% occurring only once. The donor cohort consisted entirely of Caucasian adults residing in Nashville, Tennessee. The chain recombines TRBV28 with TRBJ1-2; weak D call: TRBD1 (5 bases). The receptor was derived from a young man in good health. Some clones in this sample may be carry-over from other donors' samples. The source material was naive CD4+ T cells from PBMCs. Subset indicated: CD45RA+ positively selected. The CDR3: CASHRGLYGYTF. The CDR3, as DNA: TGTGCCAGCCATCGGGGACTCTATGGCTACACCTTC.